This is a list of T cell receptor beta chains from one sample in a study of control samples from healthy donors and cancer patients. Generated by immunoSEQ multiplex PCR, the TCRdb table keeps only in-frame clones and is missing some. The sample has some 150,000 clones, approximately 94% seen once; the top ten hold 12% to 15%. Sequenced input: PBMCs. The receptor set was obtained from a man in his sixties with colorectal cancer. The CDR3 runs from the conserved cysteine through the conserved F or W. D genes are given only for firm matches. A row's size may be missing; if present it is once, few, many or a size class.

v_gene: TRBV29-1; d_gene: -; j_gene: TRBJ2-3; abundance: -; CDR3aa: CSVHGIQGRGTDTQYF; CDR3nt: TGCAGCGTCCATGGCATCCAGGGGAGGGGAACAGATACGCAGTATTTT
v_gene: TRBV5-5; d_gene: -; j_gene: TRBJ2-5; abundance: -; CDR3aa: CASSPGGEETQYF; CDR3nt: TGTGCCAGCAGCCCAGGCGGTGAAGAGACCCAGTACTTC
v_gene: TRBV11-2; d_gene: TRBD2; j_gene: TRBJ2-7; abundance: -; CDR3aa: CASSPGGAGGTQYF; CDR3nt: TGTGCCAGCAGCCCCGGGGGGGCGGGGGGGACGCAGTACTTC
v_gene: TRBV18; d_gene: -; j_gene: TRBJ1-1; abundance: -; CDR3aa: CASSRLGVEVIEAFF; CDR3nt: TGTGCCAGCTCGCGTTTGGGGGTTGAGGTCATTGAAGCTTTCTTT
v_gene: TRBV19; d_gene: -; j_gene: TRBJ2-6; abundance: -; CDR3aa: CASSTPGAGANVLTF; CDR3nt: TGTGCCAGTAGTACCCCAGGAGCTGGGGCCAACGTCCTGACTTTC
v_gene: TRBV30; d_gene: -; j_gene: TRBJ1-4; abundance: -; CDR3aa: CACPIRGGGSTNEKLFF; CDR3nt: TGTGCCTGCCCGATCCGAGGAGGGGGTTCAACTAATGAAAAACTGTTTTTT
v_gene: TRBV3-1/TRBV3-2; d_gene: -; j_gene: TRBJ2-3; abundance: -; CDR3aa: CASSQDSDYPFSDTQYF; CDR3nt: TGTGCCAGCAGCCAGGACTCGGACTACCCGTTTTCGGATACGCAGTATTTT
v_gene: TRBV18; d_gene: -; j_gene: TRBJ2-1; abundance: -; CDR3aa: CASSPPSGAYNEQFF; CDR3nt: TGTGCCAGCTCACCACCATCCGGGGCGTACAATGAGCAGTTCTTC
v_gene: TRBV25-1; d_gene: -; j_gene: TRBJ1-5; abundance: once; CDR3aa: CASSERFVVAHNQPQHF; CDR3nt: TGTGCCAGCAGTGAAAGGTTCGTAGTAGCTCACAATCAGCCCCAGCATTTT
v_gene: TRBV30; d_gene: -; j_gene: TRBJ2-3; abundance: -; CDR3aa: CAWRGTSLFATDTQYF; CDR3nt: TGTGCCTGGAGAGGAACGTCACTCTTTGCCACAGATACGCAGTATTTT
v_gene: TRBV29-1; d_gene: -; j_gene: TRBJ1-2; abundance: few; CDR3aa: CSALGGGHPALGYTF; CDR3nt: TGCAGCGCCCTAGGTGGGGGACACCCGGCCCTTGGCTACACCTTC
v_gene: TRBV7-2; d_gene: TRBD2; j_gene: TRBJ2-1; abundance: -; CDR3aa: CASSLHSGGAYEQFF; CDR3nt: TGTGCCAGCAGCCTGCATAGCGGGGGGGCATATGAGCAGTTCTTC
v_gene: TRBV27; d_gene: TRBD2; j_gene: TRBJ2-1; abundance: -; CDR3aa: CASRGTSGGASYNEQFF; CDR3nt: TGTGCCAGCAGAGGGACTAGCGGGGGGGCCTCCTACAATGAGCAGTTCTTC
v_gene: TRBV20-1; d_gene: TRBD2; j_gene: TRBJ2-1; abundance: -; CDR3aa: CSASRVRGGRNEQFF; CDR3nt: TGCAGTGCTAGTCGGGTTCGGGGGGGCCGGAATGAGCAGTTCTTC
v_gene: TRBV4-2; d_gene: TRBD1; j_gene: TRBJ1-2; abundance: -; CDR3aa: CASSQATGGYGYTF; CDR3nt: TGTGCCAGCAGCCAAGCTACAGGGGGATATGGCTACACCTTC
v_gene: TRBV6-2/TRBV6-3; d_gene: -; j_gene: TRBJ1-3; abundance: -; CDR3aa: CASSYPDVGNTIYF; CDR3nt: TGTGCCAGCAGTTACCCGGACGTGGGAAACACCATATATTTT
v_gene: TRBV7-2; d_gene: -; j_gene: TRBJ1-5; abundance: -; CDR3aa: CASRGENNQPQHF; CDR3nt: TGTGCCAGTAGGGGCGAAAACAATCAGCCCCAGCATTTT
v_gene: TRBV9; d_gene: TRBD1; j_gene: TRBJ2-3; abundance: once; CDR3aa: CASTFSGQGTDTQYF; CDR3nt: TGTGCCAGCACCTTCTCGGGACAGGGGACAGATACGCAGTATTTT
v_gene: TRBV2; d_gene: -; j_gene: TRBJ2-7; abundance: -; CDR3aa: CASRRGYEQYF; CDR3nt: TGTGCCAGCAGGAGGGGCTACGAGCAGTACTTC
v_gene: TRBV11-2; d_gene: -; j_gene: TRBJ2-7; abundance: -; CDR3aa: CASSPGQLSYEQYF; CDR3nt: TGTGCCAGCAGTCCTGGACAGCTCTCCTACGAGCAGTACTTC
v_gene: TRBV5-4; d_gene: -; j_gene: TRBJ1-1; abundance: -; CDR3aa: CASSLLGEAFF; CDR3nt: TGTGCCAGCAGCTTGCTGGGGGAAGCTTTCTTT
v_gene: TRBV5-1; d_gene: -; j_gene: TRBJ1-2; abundance: once; CDR3aa: CASSLDSAYGYTF; CDR3nt: TGCGCCAGCAGCCTAGATAGCGCCTATGGCTACACCTTC
v_gene: TRBV5-1; d_gene: TRBD1; j_gene: TRBJ1-1; abundance: -; CDR3aa: CASSLRDRGHTEAFF; CDR3nt: TGCGCCAGCAGCTTGCGGGACAGGGGGCATACTGAAGCTTTCTTT
v_gene: TRBV19; d_gene: -; j_gene: TRBJ1-3; abundance: -; CDR3aa: CASSGRLFSGNTIYF; CDR3nt: TGTGCCAGTAGTGGGAGACTGTTCTCTGGAAACACCATATATTTT
v_gene: TRBV19; d_gene: -; j_gene: TRBJ1-1; abundance: -; CDR3aa: CASSHRTPNEAFF; CDR3nt: TGTGCCAGTAGTCACCGGACGCCGAATGAAGCTTTCTTT
v_gene: TRBV9; d_gene: -; j_gene: TRBJ2-2; abundance: -; CDR3aa: CASSSDYPRPGELFF; CDR3nt: TGTGCCAGCAGCTCTGACTACCCCAGACCCGGGGAGCTGTTTTTT
v_gene: TRBV7-9; d_gene: TRBD2; j_gene: TRBJ2-5; abundance: -; CDR3aa: CASSRTSGQETQYF; CDR3nt: TGTGCCAGCAGCCGGACTAGCGGCCAAGAGACCCAGTACTTC
v_gene: TRBV6-4; d_gene: -; j_gene: TRBJ2-2; abundance: once; CDR3aa: CASRRGLNTGELFF; CDR3nt: TGTGCCAGCAGGCGGGGGCTGAACACCGGGGAGCTGTTTTTT
v_gene: TRBV3-1/TRBV3-2; d_gene: -; j_gene: TRBJ2-5; abundance: -; CDR3aa: CASSQDGGGRTQYF; CDR3nt: TGTGCCAGCAGCCAAGATGGAGGTGGCCGGACCCAGTACTTC
v_gene: TRBV3-1/TRBV3-2; d_gene: -; j_gene: TRBJ2-3; abundance: -; CDR3aa: CASSPLEKPDTQYF; CDR3nt: TGTGCCAGCAGCCCCCTTGAAAAGCCAGATACGCAGTATTTT
v_gene: TRBV4-1; d_gene: TRBD1; j_gene: TRBJ2-7; abundance: -; CDR3aa: CASSQDVRTGFYEQYF; CDR3nt: TGCGCCAGCAGCCAAGATGTTAGGACAGGGTTTTACGAGCAGTACTTC
v_gene: TRBV18; d_gene: TRBD1; j_gene: TRBJ2-1; abundance: -; CDR3aa: CASSPKQGWNEQFF; CDR3nt: TGTGCCAGCTCACCAAAACAGGGGTGGAATGAGCAGTTCTTC
v_gene: TRBV27; d_gene: -; j_gene: TRBJ2-7; abundance: few; CDR3aa: CASSLTGTVSYEQYF; CDR3nt: TGTGCCAGCAGTTTAACCGGGACGGTCTCCTACGAGCAGTACTTC
v_gene: TRBV21-1; d_gene: -; j_gene: TRBJ2-1; abundance: -; CDR3aa: CASSKDQGQFF; CDR3nt: TGTGCCAGCAGCAAAGACCAGGGGCAGTTCTTC
v_gene: TRBV3-1/TRBV3-2; d_gene: TRBD2; j_gene: TRBJ2-7; abundance: -; CDR3aa: CASSQAGTSFYEQYF; CDR3nt: TGTGCCAGCAGCCAAGCCGGGACTAGCTTCTACGAGCAGTACTTC
v_gene: TRBV9; d_gene: -; j_gene: TRBJ2-1; abundance: once; CDR3aa: CASGIDNEQFF; CDR3nt: TGTGCCAGCGGGATCGACAATGAGCAGTTCTTC
v_gene: TRBV9; d_gene: -; j_gene: TRBJ2-7; abundance: -; CDR3aa: CASSPQEGAIYEQYF; CDR3nt: TGTGCCAGCAGCCCCCAGGAGGGGGCGATCTACGAGCAGTACTTC
v_gene: TRBV5-1; d_gene: TRBD1; j_gene: TRBJ1-2; abundance: -; CDR3aa: CASSTGQNYGYTF; CDR3nt: TGCGCCAGCAGCACGGGACAGAACTATGGCTACACCTTC
v_gene: TRBV7-9; d_gene: TRBD2; j_gene: TRBJ2-3; abundance: -; CDR3aa: CASSFASGATDTQYF; CDR3nt: TGTGCCAGCAGCTTCGCCAGCGGGGCCACAGATACGCAGTATTTT
v_gene: TRBV4-3; d_gene: -; j_gene: TRBJ2-7; abundance: -; CDR3aa: CASSQDKRTDSYEQYF; CDR3nt: TGCGCCAGCAGCCAAGATAAGAGGACAGACTCCTACGAGCAGTACTTC
v_gene: TRBV10-3; d_gene: -; j_gene: TRBJ2-5; abundance: once; CDR3aa: CAISGSEETQYF; CDR3nt: TGTGCCATCAGTGGGTCCGAAGAGACCCAGTACTTC
v_gene: TRBV3-1/TRBV3-2; d_gene: -; j_gene: TRBJ1-2; abundance: -; CDR3aa: CASSQGGWSYGYTF; CDR3nt: TGTGCCAGCAGCCAAGGGGGTTGGTCCTATGGCTACACCTTC
v_gene: TRBV19; d_gene: -; j_gene: TRBJ1-5; abundance: -; CDR3aa: CASTHREEKGNQPQHF; CDR3nt: TGTGCCAGTACCCACAGGGAGGAGAAGGGCAATCAGCCCCAGCATTTT
v_gene: TRBV5-1; d_gene: -; j_gene: TRBJ1-5; abundance: -; CDR3aa: CASSLVGGYNQPQHF; CDR3nt: TGCGCCAGCAGCTTGGTTGGGGGCTACAATCAGCCCCAGCATTTT
v_gene: TRBV27; d_gene: -; j_gene: TRBJ2-2; abundance: once; CDR3aa: CASSLFPRAAGELFF; CDR3nt: TGTGCCAGCAGTTTATTTCCCAGGGCGGCCGGGGAGCTGTTTTTT
v_gene: TRBV12-3/TRBV12-4; d_gene: -; j_gene: TRBJ1-3; abundance: -; CDR3aa: CASSLGGNTIYF; CDR3nt: TGTGCCAGCAGTTTAGGCGGAAACACCATATATTTT
v_gene: TRBV7-9; d_gene: TRBD1; j_gene: TRBJ1-6; abundance: -; CDR3aa: CAGGTEYNSPLHF; CDR3nt: TGTGCCGGGGGGACAGAGTATAATTCACCCCTCCACTTT
v_gene: TRBV7-2; d_gene: TRBD2; j_gene: TRBJ2-1; abundance: -; CDR3aa: CASSTSGGLNEQFF; CDR3nt: TGTGCCAGCAGCACTAGCGGGGGGCTCAATGAGCAGTTCTTC
v_gene: TRBV4-3; d_gene: -; j_gene: TRBJ1-1; abundance: -; CDR3aa: CASSQVGGSTEAFF; CDR3nt: TGCGCCAGCAGCCAAGTCGGGGGGTCCACTGAAGCTTTCTTT
v_gene: TRBV12-3/TRBV12-4; d_gene: -; j_gene: TRBJ2-7; abundance: -; CDR3aa: CASSLRDSYEQYF; CDR3nt: TGTGCCAGCAGTTTGCGGGACAGCTACGAGCAGTACTTC
v_gene: TRBV25-1; d_gene: TRBD1; j_gene: TRBJ1-6; abundance: -; CDR3aa: CASSETGLNSPLHF; CDR3nt: TGTGCCAGCAGTGAGACAGGGCTGAATTCACCCCTCCACTTT